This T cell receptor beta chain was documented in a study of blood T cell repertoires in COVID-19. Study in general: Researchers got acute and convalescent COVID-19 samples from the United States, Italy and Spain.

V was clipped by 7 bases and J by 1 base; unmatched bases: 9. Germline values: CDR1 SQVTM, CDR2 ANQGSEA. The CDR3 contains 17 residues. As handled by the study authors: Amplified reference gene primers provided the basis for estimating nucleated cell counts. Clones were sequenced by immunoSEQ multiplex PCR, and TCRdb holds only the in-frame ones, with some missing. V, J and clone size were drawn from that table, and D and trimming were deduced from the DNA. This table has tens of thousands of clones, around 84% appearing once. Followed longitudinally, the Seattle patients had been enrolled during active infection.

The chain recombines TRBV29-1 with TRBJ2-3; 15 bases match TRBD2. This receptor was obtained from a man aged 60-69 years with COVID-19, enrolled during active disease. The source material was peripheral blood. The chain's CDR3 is CSGPGLAGGAGTDTQYF. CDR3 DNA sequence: TGCAGCGGTCCGGGACTAGCGGGAGGAGCGGGCACAGATACGCAGTATTTT.